This T cell receptor beta chain was captured in a study of blood T cell repertoires in COVID-19. About the research overall: T cells, B-cell-depleted T cells, or PBMCs provided the cDNA or gDNA that served as material.

From germline, CDR1 is SNHLY and CDR2 FYNNEI. This CDR3 has 14 residues. V was clipped by 6 bases and J by 6 bases, with 14 bases between them. As processed by the authors: How many nucleated cells were present was estimated from reference gene primer amplification. The protocol was immunoSEQ multiplex PCR, while the TCRdb copy is restricted to in-frame clones and leaves out a portion. D and trimming were read from the DNA, whereas the V and J calls and clone size are those reported in that table. Of approximately 300,000 clones in the sample, 85% to 90% were seen once. The material sequenced was peripheral blood. V is TRBV2 and J is TRBJ2-2, with D maybe TRBD2 (6 bases). This receptor was obtained from a woman in her 40s with COVID-19, enrolled during active disease. This chain's CDR3 is CASSETSSPGELFF. The CDR3 DNA reads as TGTGCCAGCAGCGAGACTAGTTCGCCCGGGGAGCTGTTTTTT.